This T cell receptor beta chain comes out of a study of cytomegalovirus exposure and HLA in healthy donors. With 60 Vbeta and 13 Jbeta primers, the PCR was carried out. Profiled with immunoSEQ multiplex PCR; TCRdb holds only in-frame clones, not every one. This sample has about 180,000 clones, with 84% found just once. This CDR3 has 19 amino acids. Looked up from germline, CDR1 is ENHRY and CDR2 is SYGVKD. Trimming shortened V by 1 base and J by 4 bases, and 26 bases separated the two germline ends. The sequenced material came from PBMCs. This sequence joins TRBV10-3 and TRBJ2-7, with D maybe TRBD1 (6 bases). This clonotype was sampled from a boy under 10 years old in good health and CMV-seronegative. This CDR3 reads CAISEWLVRGLSFSYEQYF. Here the CDR3 DNA reads TGTGCCATCAGTGAGTGGCTTGTCAGGGGATTGTCATTTTCTTACGAGCAGTACTTC.